Listed below are T cell receptor beta chains from one sample, sequenced in a study of CD8+ T cells in alopecia areata. Assay used: immunoSEQ multiplex PCR; TCRdb lists only in-frame clones, some missing. The profile shows about 12,000 clones, 50% to 60% of them singletons. Material for sequencing was skin. These receptors all come from a human donor with alopecia areata. Each CDR3 is given with its conserved first and last residue. A D gene is named only where the DNA matches it firmly. The size entry is marked missing in some rows and otherwise reads once, few, many or a size class.

D,size,V,J,CDR3,DNA
-,-,TRBV7-2,TRBJ2-7,CASSFGAGYEQYF,-
-,-,TRBV18,TRBJ1-4,CASSGPVRGPVATNEKLFF,TGTGCCAGCTCAGGACCGGTCAGGGGCCCTGTTGCAACTAATGAAAAACTGTTTTTT
TRBD2,-,TRBV19,TRBJ2-7,CASSPRVSGRTYEQYF,TGTGCCAGTAGTCCGAGGGTTAGCGGGAGAACCTACGAGCAGTACTTC
-,-,TRBV5-5,TRBJ2-7,CASRTGAGEQYF,TGTGCCAGCAGAACGGGGGCCGGCGAGCAGTACTTC
-,-,TRBV6-1,TRBJ2-7,CASRLRDSYEQYF,TGTGCCAGCAGGCTGCGGGACAGCTACGAGCAGTACTTC
-,once,TRBV5-1,TRBJ1-5,CASSLATGLGQPQHF,TGCGCCAGCAGCTTGGCCACGGGTCTGGGTCAGCCCCAGCATTTT
-,-,TRBV6-5,TRBJ1-4,CASTGSENEKLFF,TGTGCCAGCACGGGATCAGAGAATGAAAAACTGTTTTTT
-,-,TRBV30,TRBJ1-5,CAWSGDRLGLGNQPQHF,TGTGCCTGGAGTGGGGATCGTCTAGGTTTGGGAAATCAGCCCCAGCATTTT
-,-,TRBV19,TRBJ2-5,CASSITGGHSGWETQYF,TGTGCCAGTAGTATAACGGGTGGACACTCGGGGTGGGAGACCCAGTACTTC
-,-,TRBV19,TRBJ2-2,CAVTDQHNTGELFF,TGTGCCGTTACGGACCAACACAACACCGGGGAGCTGTTTTTT
-,-,TRBV6-6,TRBJ2-1,CASSYSLPVYNEQFF,TGTGCCAGCAGTTACTCCCTCCCCGTCTACAATGAGCAGTTCTTC
-,few,TRBV7-8,TRBJ2-5,CASNVEETQYF,TGTGCCAGCAACGTTGAAGAGACCCAGTACTTC
-,-,TRBV30,TRBJ2-5,CAWSLNQETQYF,TGTGCCTGGAGTTTGAATCAAGAGACCCAGTACTTC
-,once,TRBV6-1,TRBJ1-5,CASSDDLIQPQHF,TGTGCCAGCAGTGACGATCTTATTCAGCCCCAGCATTTT
-,few,TRBV4-2,TRBJ1-3,CASSQRTAGNTIYF,TGTGCCAGCAGCCAACGGACAGCTGGAAACACCATATATTTT
-,-,TRBV5-4,TRBJ1-2,CANSSSTFIGYTF,TGTGCCAACAGCTCATCCACATTCATTGGCTACACCTTC
TRBD1,-,TRBV10-3,TRBJ2-3,CAISESRTGATTDTQYF,TGTGCCATCAGTGAGTCGAGGACAGGGGCGACAACAGATACGCAGTATTTT
-,few,TRBV6-1,TRBJ2-4,CASSEASVAIAKNIQYF,TGTGCCAGCAGTGAAGCCTCAGTCGCGATAGCCAAAAACATTCAGTACTTC
-,-,TRBV5-4,TRBJ2-4,CASTQTALAKNIQYF,TGTGCCAGCACCCAGACAGCACTAGCCAAAAACATTCAGTACTTC
-,-,TRBV5-4,TRBJ2-1,CASSYYNEQFF,TGTGCCAGCAGCTACTACAATGAGCAGTTCTTC
-,-,TRBV7-9,TRBJ2-3,CASSLAVPDTQYF,TGTGCCAGCAGCTTAGCGGTGCCCGATACGCAGTATTTT
-,-,TRBV4-1,TRBJ2-1,CASSPSANNEQFF,TGCGCCAGCAGTCCCTCTGCCAACAATGAGCAGTTCTTC
TRBD1,few,TRBV6-5,TRBJ1-5,CASSYSNRGSQPQHF,TGTGCCAGCAGTTACTCCAACAGGGGTAGTCAGCCCCAGCATTTT
-,-,TRBV18,TRBJ2-7,CASSLSAGAFSYEQYF,TGTGCCAGCTCACTGTCTGCAGGAGCGTTTTCCTACGAGCAGTACTTC
TRBD2,-,TRBV5-5,TRBJ2-1,CASSSSIPSGGLNEQFF,TGTGCCAGCAGCTCGAGCATCCCTAGCGGGGGTCTGAATGAGCAGTTCTTC
-,-,TRBV5-8,TRBJ1-2,CASSLDEDYGYTF,TGTGCCAGCAGCTTGGACGAGGACTATGGCTACACCTTC
-,few,TRBV6-6,TRBJ2-7,CASSYNTGLSYEQYF,TGTGCCAGCAGTTACAATACAGGGCTCTCCTACGAGCAGTACTTC
TRBD1,-,TRBV2,TRBJ2-7,CASIQGDRRYTYEQYF,TGTGCCAGCATCCAGGGGGACAGGCGGTACACCTACGAGCAGTACTTC
-,few,TRBV2,TRBJ2-1,CASSLQGLYNEQFF,TGTGCCAGCAGTCTCCAGGGCCTCTACAATGAGCAGTTCTTC
-,-,TRBV6-6,TRBJ2-7,CASSYAETYEQYF,TGTGCCAGCAGTTACGCGGAAACCTACGAGCAGTACTTC
TRBD2,-,TRBV2,TRBJ2-7,CASSPRGGYDEQYF,TGTGCCAGCAGCCCCCGGGGGGGTTACGACGAGCAGTACTTC
-,few,TRBV4-3,TRBJ1-4,CASSQDPAGGNEKLFF,TGCGCCAGCAGCCAAGACCCGGCAGGCGGAAATGAAAAACTGTTTTTT
-,-,TRBV11-3,TRBJ2-2,CASSAMRGNTGELFF,TGTGCCAGCAGCGCGATGCGGGGGAACACCGGGGAGCTGTTTTTT
-,medium-sized,TRBV7-9,TRBJ2-1,CASSYGVGPYNEQFF,TGTGCCAGCAGCTATGGGGTAGGGCCCTACAATGAGCAGTTCTTC
TRBD1,-,TRBV5-8,TRBJ1-1,CASRDRGRTEAFF,TGTGCCAGCAGGGACAGGGGGCGTACTGAAGCTTTCTTT
-,-,TRBV5-8,TRBJ2-1,CASSLYDRLGQFF,TGTGCCAGCAGCTTGTATGACCGTCTGGGGCAGTTCTTC
-,few,TRBV6-6,TRBJ2-4,CASSYSLGEAKNIQYF,TGTGCCAGCAGTTACTCGTTGGGAGAAGCCAAAAACATTCAGTACTTC
TRBD2,-,TRBV4-3,TRBJ2-3,CASSQAVTSGKSSTDTQYF,TGCGCCAGCAGCCAAGCGGTAACTAGCGGGAAGTCTAGCACAGATACGCAGTATTTT
TRBD2,-,TRBV10-2,TRBJ2-1,CASSGFGLADPREFF,TGCGCCAGCAGTGGATTTGGACTAGCGGACCCCCGGGAGTTCTTC
TRBD1,-,TRBV11-3,TRBJ2-1,CASSKMDRENEQFF,TGTGCCAGCAGCAAAATGGACAGGGAGAATGAGCAGTTCTTC